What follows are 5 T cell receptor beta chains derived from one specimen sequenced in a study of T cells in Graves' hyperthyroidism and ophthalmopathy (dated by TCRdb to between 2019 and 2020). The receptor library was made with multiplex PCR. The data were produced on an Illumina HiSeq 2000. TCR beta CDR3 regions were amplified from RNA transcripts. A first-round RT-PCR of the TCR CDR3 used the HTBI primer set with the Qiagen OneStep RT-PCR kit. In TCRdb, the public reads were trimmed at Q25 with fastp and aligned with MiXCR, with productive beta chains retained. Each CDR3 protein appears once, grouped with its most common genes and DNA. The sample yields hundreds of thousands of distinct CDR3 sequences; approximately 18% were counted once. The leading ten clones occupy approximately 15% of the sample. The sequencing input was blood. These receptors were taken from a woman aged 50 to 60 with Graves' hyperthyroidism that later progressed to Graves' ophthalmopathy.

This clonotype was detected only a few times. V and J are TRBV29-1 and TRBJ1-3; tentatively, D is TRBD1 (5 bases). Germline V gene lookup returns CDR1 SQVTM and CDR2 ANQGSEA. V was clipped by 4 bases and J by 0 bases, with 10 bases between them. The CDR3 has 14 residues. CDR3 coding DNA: TGCAGCGTTGGGTTGGGGGACTCTGGAAACACCATATATTTT. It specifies CSVGLGDSGNTIYF. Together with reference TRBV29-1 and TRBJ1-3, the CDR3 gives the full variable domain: SAVISQKPSRDICQRGTSLTIQCQVDSQVTMMFWYRQQPGQSLTLIATANQGSEATYESGFVIDKFPISRPNLTFSTLTVSNMSPEDSSIYLCSVGLGDSGNTIYFGEGSWLTVV.

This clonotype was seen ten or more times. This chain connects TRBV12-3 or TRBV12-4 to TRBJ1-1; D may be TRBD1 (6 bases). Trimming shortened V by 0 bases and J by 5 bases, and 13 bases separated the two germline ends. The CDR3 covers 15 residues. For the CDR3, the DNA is TGTGCCAGCAGTTTAGCGCCGGACAGTCGGACTGAAGCTTTCTTT. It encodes CASSLAPDSRTEAFF.

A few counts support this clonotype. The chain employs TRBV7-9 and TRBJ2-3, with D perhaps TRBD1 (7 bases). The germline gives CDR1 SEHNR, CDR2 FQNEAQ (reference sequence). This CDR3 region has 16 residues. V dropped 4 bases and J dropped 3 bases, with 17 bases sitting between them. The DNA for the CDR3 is TGTGCCAGCAGCTCTGATAGACAGGGAGGTACAGATACGCAGTATTTT. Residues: CASSSDRQGGTDTQYF.

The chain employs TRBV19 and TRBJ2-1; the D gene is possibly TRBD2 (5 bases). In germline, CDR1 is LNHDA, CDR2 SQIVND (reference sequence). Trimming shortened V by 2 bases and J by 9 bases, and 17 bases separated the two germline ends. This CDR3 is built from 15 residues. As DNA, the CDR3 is TGTGCCAGTAGTATAACGGTGGCTAGTCGGGGTGAGCAGTTCTTC. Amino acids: CASSITVASRGEQFF.

The CDR3 sequence is CASSHRLSSYNSPLHF. CDR3 nucleotide sequence: TGTGCCAGCAGTCACAGACTGAGCTCCTATAATTCACCCCTCCACTTT. V usage is TRBV25-1 and J usage is TRBJ1-6; D gene uncertain. The V end was cut by 5 bases, the J end by 0 bases, with 11 bases between. In germline, CDR1 is MGHDK, CDR2 SYGVNS. This CDR3 region has 16 residues.